This paragraph covers one T cell receptor (beta chain) sequence. The data stem from a study of metastatic and nonmetastatic thyroid tumors. This CDR3 spans 19 amino acids. V lost 6 bases to trimming and J lost 1 base; unmatched junction nucleotides: 17. From germline, CDR1 is LGHNT and CDR2 FRNRAP. All patients reached thyroid surgery having received no treatment beforehand. TCRdb re-called clones from the PCR reads using MiXCR. Of approximately 58,000 clones in the sample, more than 20% were seen once. The source of this sequence is a female donor with papillary thyroid cancer or a benign thyroid nodule (not recorded which). Some clones in this sample may be carry-over from other donors' samples. The chain couples TRBV12-5 to TRBJ2-4, with TRBD2 matching 8 bases. The sample was blood. CDR3 sequence: CASGRNRAIGRAAKNIQYF. The DNA for the CDR3 is TGTGCTAGTGGACGCAATCGGGCTATCGGGAGGGCGGCCAAAAACATTCAGTACTTC.